These 28 T cell receptor beta chains were all obtained from the same sample, sequenced in a study of blood T cell repertoires in COVID-19. Measured with immunoSEQ multiplex PCR; TCRdb has only the in-frame clones, and not every one. The sample shows 60,000 to 75,000 clones, about four fifths of them seen only once. Sequenced sample: peripheral blood. The receptor source for this set is a human donor in a cohort sampled during active COVID-19.

V gene TRBV19 combines with J gene TRBJ2-1; 9 nucleotides match TRBD2. From germline, CDR1 is LNHDA and CDR2 SQIVND (reference sequence). The CDR3 covers 16 residues. The J segment lost 7 bases and the V segment lost 6 bases, leaving 13 bases of the junction unmatched. The CDR3 DNA is TGTGCCAGTAGGACAACGGGACTAGCAGTGGTGAATGAGCAGTTCTTC. Its translation: CASRTTGLAVVNEQFF.

This clone was counted between two and nine times. The chain has TRBV7-3 and TRBJ2-1; 7 nucleotides match TRBD1. V dropped 5 bases and J dropped 5; count of bases not matched to a gene: 6. This CDR3 is 14 amino acids long. Germline CDR1 and CDR2: SGHTA and FQGTGA. The CDR3 bases are TGTGCCAGCAGCAAACAGGGGACAAACAATGAGCAGTTCTTC. Its translation: CASSKQGTNNEQFF.

This chain links TRBV19 with TRBJ2-2; TRBD1 matches at 10 bases. This CDR3 region has 17 residues. V was clipped by 4 bases and J by 2 bases; unmatched bases: 7. Germline V gene data show CDR1 as LNHDA and CDR2 as SQIVND (reference sequence). The CDR3 nucleotides are TGTGCCAGTAGTACCGGAGACAGGGGGCAAAACACCGGGGAGCTGTTTTTT. It encodes CASSTGDRGQNTGELFF.

The genes are TRBV3-1 (or the pseudogene TRBV3-2) and TRBJ2-1, with a weak D call TRBD2 (5 bases). Trimming removed 7 bases at V and 4 bases at J, with 5 bases between. Germline CDR1 and CDR2: LGHDT and YNNKEL (reference sequence). The CDR3 totals 11 residues. The CDR3 spells CASTGYNEQFF. The CDR3 DNA is TGTGCCAGCACGGGGTACAATGAGCAGTTCTTC.

The chain couples TRBV25-1 to TRBJ1-3; a weak D match, TRBD1 (5 bases). This CDR3 comprises 13 residues. CDR1 and CDR2 from the germline V gene are MGHDK and SYGVNS. Deletions cut 6 bases from V and 0 bases from J, with 6 bases between. Here the CDR3 reads CASRTVSGNTIYF. CDR3 sequence (DNA): TGTGCCAGCAGGACAGTCTCTGGAAACACCATATATTTT.

The V and J genes are TRBV28 and TRBJ2-7, with D maybe TRBD1 (5 bases). Trimming removed 7 bases from V and 7 bases from J, with 14 bases in between. This CDR3 is 12 amino acids long. Germline V lookup: CDR1 MDHEN, CDR2 SYDVKM. CDR3 loop: CASTRPGREQYF. For the CDR3, the DNA is TGTGCCAGCACCCGTCCAGGGCGAGAGCAGTACTTC.

The genes are TRBV5-1 and TRBJ1-4; maybe TRBD1 (6 bases). The V gene lost 1 base and the J gene lost 6 bases, with 13 bases spanning the gap. Germline V gene lookup returns CDR1 SGHRS and CDR2 YFSETQ. The CDR3 contains 15 residues. The CDR3 DNA sequence: TGCGCCAGCAGCTTGAGGGGGGGCGCGGATGAAAAACTGTTTTTT. Translation: CASSLRGGADEKLFF.

The CDR3 reads CASSGNTQTSGTVSEQYF. The CDR3 bases are TGTGCCAGCAGCGGAAATACCCAGACTAGCGGGACGGTCTCCGAGCAGTACTTC. The J gene is TRBJ2-7, the V gene TRBV9, with 11 bases that match TRBD2. Germline CDR1 SGDLS, CDR2 YYNGEE. Unmatched junction bases numbered 17, after V lost 3 bases and J lost 6 bases. The CDR3 consists of 18 residues.

The chain combines TRBV29-1 with TRBJ2-1, with 12 bases lining up with TRBD1. The ends lost 6 bases at V and 6 bases at J; junction bases unmatched: 12. This CDR3 has 16 residues. CDR1 is SQVTM and CDR2 is ANQGSEA in the germline V gene. CDR3 sequence: CSVTPGQGALGNEQFF. The CDR3 nucleotides are TGCAGCGTGACACCGGGACAGGGGGCCCTGGGCAATGAGCAGTTCTTC.

Points on this clone: Other DNA variants within this sample encode the same CDR3. This chain connects TRBV5-1 to TRBJ2-3, with 9 bases fitting TRBD2. This CDR3 spans 16 amino acids. Germline V gene data show CDR1 as SGHRS and CDR2 as YFSETQ. V dropped 3 bases and J dropped 3; count of bases not matched to a gene: 8. The CDR3 region has the DNA TGCGCCAGCAGCTCGGGGTTGGCGGGAGGGACAGATACGCAGTATTTT. This encodes CASSSGLAGGTDTQYF.

The rearrangement uses TRBV11-3 and TRBJ2-3; 11 bases line up with TRBD1. Germline CDR1 SGHNT, CDR2 YENEEA. The CDR3 covers 15 residues. The V and J ends lost 6 bases and 3 bases, in that order; junction bases with no gene match: 5. CDR3 DNA sequence: TGTGCCAGCAGGCAGGGACAGGGGGGGACAGATACGCAGTATTTT. Residues: CASRQGQGGTDTQYF.

In its sample, this clone was seen once. J is TRBJ2-1 and V is TRBV29-1, with D uncertain. The V end was cut by 3 bases, the J end by 6 bases, with 12 bases between. In germline, CDR1 is SQVTM, CDR2 ANQGSEA. CDR3 length: 13 residues. The CDR3 region is CSVDRDSSNEQFF. CDR3 nucleotide sequence: TGCAGCGTTGATCGTGATAGCTCCAATGAGCAGTTCTTC.

The chain has TRBV5-4 and TRBJ2-7; the match to TRBD1 covers 7 bases. Germline lookup yields CDR1 SGHNT and CDR2 YYREEE (reference sequence). Losses at the gene ends were 3 bases for V and 5 bases for J; bases not matched to a gene: 2. The CDR3 spans 12 residues. CDR3 residues: CASSSTGNEQYF. The CDR3 coding sequence is TGTGCCAGCAGCTCGACAGGGAACGAGCAGTACTTC. The whole variable domain, filled in from reference TRBV5-4 and TRBJ2-7, reads ETGVTQSPTHLIKTRGQQVTLRCSSQSGHNTVSWYQQALGQGPQFIFQYYREEENGRGNFPPRFSGLQFPNYSSELNVNALELDDSALYLCASSSTGNEQYFGPGTRLTVT.

This clone was detected a few times. The chain couples TRBV4-1 to TRBJ1-2; D not resolved. V was pared by 0 bases and J by 4 bases, with 15 bases between. The germline CDR1 and CDR2 sequences are MGHRA and YSYEKL. The CDR3 contains 16 residues. The CDR3 spells CASSQDPYGIAYGYTF. For the CDR3, the DNA is TGCGCCAGCAGCCAAGATCCATACGGTATTGCCTATGGCTACACCTTC.

The chain has TRBV3-1 (or the pseudogene TRBV3-2) and TRBJ1-1; perhaps TRBD1 as D (6 bases). The V end was cut by 0 bases, the J end by 3 bases, with 20 bases between. The CDR3 is 18 residues long. Per germline, CDR1 LGHDT and CDR2 YNNKEL (reference sequence). The CDR3 loop is CASSQESHREFRYTEAFF. The CDR3 bases are TGTGCCAGCAGCCAAGAGTCCCACAGGGAGTTTCGATACACTGAAGCTTTCTTT.

The chain couples TRBV5-1 to TRBJ1-2; 8 nucleotides line up with TRBD1. V lost 0 bases, J lost 8 bases, and 6 bases stayed unmatched. CDR1 SGHRS and CDR2 YFSETQ come from the germline V gene. The CDR3 is 14 residues long. CDR3 nucleotides: TGCGCCAGCAGCTTGGTCCCAGGGGGCTGGGGCTACACCTTC. This codes for CASSLVPGGWGYTF.

This sequence joins TRBV15 and TRBJ2-5; D not resolved. CDR1 and CDR2 from the germline V gene are LNHNV and YYDKDF (reference sequence). This CDR3 has 13 amino acids. V lost 0 bases and J 4 bases, leaving 6 bases between the germline ends. In DNA form, the CDR3 reads TGTGCCACCAGCAGAGATCTTCGAGAGACCCAGTACTTC. It codes for CATSRDLRETQYF. Full variable domain (outside the CDR3, taken from reference TRBV15 and TRBJ2-5): DAMVIQNPRYQVTQFGKPVTLSCSQTLNHNVMYWYQQKSSQAPKLLFHYYDKDFNNEADTPDNFQSRRPNTSFCFLDIRSPGLGDTAMYLCATSRDLRETQYFGPGTRLLVL.

V usage is TRBV7-9 and J usage is TRBJ2-3, with 7 positions matching TRBD2. V was pared by 1 base and J by 5 bases, with 12 bases of the junction left unmatched. This CDR3 region has 17 residues. CDR1 is SEHNR, CDR2 FQNEAQ, per germline (reference sequence). The CDR3 DNA follows: TGTGCCAGCAGCTTAGAGGGCGGGAGTCTCGTGGGAGATACGCAGTATTTT. Translation: CASSLEGGSLVGDTQYF.

The rearrangement joins TRBV6-5 to TRBJ1-5, with TRBD1 matching 10 bases. CDR1 and CDR2 from the germline V gene are MNHEY and SVGAGI. The CDR3 sequence is 15 residues long. The trim removed 5 bases at V and 4 bases at J, leaving 5 bases unmatched. The CDR3 DNA follows: TGTGCCAGCAGTCGACAGGGGGCGGCTAATCAGCCCCAGCATTTT. Amino acid sequence: CASSRQGAANQPQHF.

J is TRBJ2-1 and V is TRBV27; maybe TRBD1 (5 bases). The CDR3 totals 12 residues. V was cut by 8 bases and J by 9 bases, with 14 bases left in between. Per the germline V gene, CDR1 is MNHEY and CDR2 is SMNVEV (reference sequence). CDR3: CASRILRGEQFF. The DNA of the CDR3 is TGTGCCAGCCGAATACTTAGGGGTGAGCAGTTCTTC.

The chain employs TRBV10-3 and TRBJ2-5; TRBD1 aligns across 9 bases. The CDR3 is 14 amino acids. Germline V gives CDR1 ENHRY, CDR2 SYGVKD. V lost 0 bases to trimming and J lost 10 bases; unmatched junction nucleotides: 6. As DNA, the CDR3 is TGTGCCATCAGTGAGTCACCGGGACAGGGTTTCCAGTACTTC. Its protein is CAISESPGQGFQYF.

This clone was picked up a small number of times. This sequence joins TRBV11-2 and TRBJ2-7; TRBD2 agrees at 14 bases. With V trimmed by 8 bases and J by 3 bases, 18 bases remained unmatched. Per the germline V gene, CDR1 is SGHAT and CDR2 is FQNNGV. This CDR3 has 19 amino acids. In DNA, the CDR3 is TGTGCCAGCGTCAAACCGGGACTAGCGGGGGCGCCTCTATTCTACGAGCAGTACTTC. As protein: CASVKPGLAGAPLFYEQYF.

CDR3 protein: CASSSPWRAGSYEQYF. The CDR3 nucleotides are TGTGCCAGCAGTTCTCCTTGGCGGGCAGGCTCCTACGAGCAGTACTTC. V and J are TRBV27 and TRBJ2-7; TRBD2 might be the D (5 bases). This CDR3 has 16 residues. The V end was cut by 4 bases, the J end by 0 bases, with 16 bases between. Germline V gives CDR1 MNHEY, CDR2 SMNVEV (reference sequence).

The gene calls are TRBV7-9 and TRBJ2-5, with D possibly TRBD1 on 5 matching bases. CDR3 length: 15 amino acids. V shed 0 bases and J shed 2 bases, with 10 bases lying between them. CDR1 is SEHNR and CDR2 is FQNEAQ in the germline V gene (reference sequence). Written as DNA, the CDR3 is TGTGCCAGCAGCTTAGCTTCCAGGGTACAAGAGACCCAGTACTTC. This translates into CASSLASRVQETQYF. The full variable domain, completed using reference TRBV7-9 and TRBJ2-5, is DTGVSQNPRHKITKRGQNVTFRCDPISEHNRLYWYRQTLGQGPEFLTYFQNEAQLEKSRLLSDRFSAERPKGSFSTLEIQRTEQGDSAMYLCASSLASRVQETQYFGPGTRLLVL.

This clone was found a few times. CDR3 in DNA: TGTGCCAGCAGCGGGGGACAGTGGGGATTCTCTGGGGCCAACGTCCTGACTTTC. Encoded protein: CASSGGQWGFSGANVLTF. This rearrangement joins TRBV5-4 to TRBJ2-6; 7 bases fit TRBD1. Germline CDR1 is SGHNT and CDR2 is YYREEE (reference sequence). Trimming removed 4 bases from V and 0 bases from J; junction bases left unmatched: 10. The CDR3 is made up of 18 amino acids. Full variable domain (remainder filled in from reference TRBV5-4 and TRBJ2-6): ETGVTQSPTHLIKTRGQQVTLRCSSQSGHNTVSWYQQALGQGPQFIFQYYREEENGRGNFPPRFSGLQFPNYSSELNVNALELDDSALYLCASSGGQWGFSGANVLTFGAGSRLTVL.

V usage is TRBV6-5 and J usage is TRBJ2-3; D unresolved. The germline V and J ends were trimmed by 5 bases and 6 bases, with 12 bases remaining between them. Germline CDR1 reads MNHEY; CDR2 reads SVGAGI. The CDR3 contains 13 residues. The CDR3 here is CASSQIGWDTQYF. In DNA, the CDR3 is TGTGCCAGCAGTCAGATCGGGTGGGATACGCAGTATTTT.

V gene TRBV20-1 combines with J gene TRBJ2-1, with 8 nucleotides matching TRBD2. CDR1 and CDR2 (germline): DFQATT, SNEGSKA (reference sequence). The CDR3 sequence is 17 residues long. Germline trimming cut 3 bases from V and 5 bases from J; bases unmatched to any gene: 15. The DNA for the CDR3 is TGCAGTGCTAGTCCTCTATTGTTAGCGGGGAGACACAATGAGCAGTTCTTC. Protein sequence: CSASPLLLAGRHNEQFF.

CDR3 sequence (DNA): TGTGCCAGTAGTATAGTTTGGGGGGGAGGCAATCAGCCCCAGCATTTT. Its translation: CASSIVWGGGNQPQHF. V usage is TRBV19 and J usage is TRBJ1-5; tentatively, D is TRBD1 (5 bases). The V gene lost 1 base and the J gene lost 2 bases, with 12 bases spanning the gap. CDR1 and CDR2 (germline): LNHDA, SQIVND (reference sequence). CDR3 length equals 16 residues. The complete variable domain, with remaining parts taken from reference TRBV19 and TRBJ1-5, reads DGGITQSPKYLFRKEGQNVTLSCEQNLNHDAMYWYRQDPGQGLRLIYYSQIVNDFQKGDIAEGYSVSREKKESFPLTVTSAQKNPTAFYLCASSIVWGGGNQPQHFGDGTRLSIL.